This record looks at one T cell receptor beta chain sequence and its context. Source study methods: Amplification with reference gene primers provided the estimates of nucleated cell counts. Assay used: immunoSEQ multiplex PCR; TCRdb lists only in-frame clones, some missing. From that table come the V and J calls and clone size; the DNA was used to work out D and trimming. There are about 95,000 clones in the sample; roughly 80% occur only once, and around 27% lies in the top ten. This record belongs to a study of blood T cell repertoires in COVID-19. Study at large: Sites in the United States, Italy and Spain provided acute and convalescent COVID-19 samples.

V was trimmed by 4 bases and J by 6 bases, leaving 14 bases between them. CDR3 size: 14 residues. Germline V lookup: CDR1 SGHRS, CDR2 YFSETQ. The J gene is TRBJ2-1, the V gene TRBV5-1; D perhaps matches TRBD1 (6 bases). The TCR comes from an older man with active or convalescent COVID-19. The sequencing input was peripheral blood. Here the CDR3 DNA reads TGCGCCAGCAGCCGCGAAGGACAGATCAATGAGCAGTTCTTC. Translation gives CASSREGQINEQFF.